Shown below are 5 T cell receptor beta chains from a single sample sequenced in a study of cytomegalovirus exposure and HLA in healthy donors. A multiplex PCR was run with 60 Vbeta primers and 13 Jbeta primers. Method: immunoSEQ multiplex PCR; TCRdb's copy keeps in-frame clones and lacks some. The sample contains around 140,000 clones, less than 90% of which appear only once. Sequenced input: PBMCs. The source is a man between 35 and 55 years old in good health and CMV-seronegative.

The V call is TRBV28, the J call TRBJ2-7, with TRBD2 matching over 7 bases. This CDR3 has 15 residues. Germline CDR1 reads MDHEN; CDR2 reads SYDVKM. V shed 2 bases and J 12 bases; nucleotides not matched to a gene: 16. In DNA, the CDR3 is TGTGCCAGCAGTTTAGGAGACGAGGGGATTGGCGGGGGGTACTTC. This encodes CASSLGDEGIGGGYF.

The V call is TRBV7-3, the J call TRBJ2-3, with 7 bases matching TRBD2. CDR3 size: 15 residues. The V segment lost 5 bases and the J segment 2 bases; nucleotides outside the gene matches: 7. Germline V gene lookup returns CDR1 SGHTA and CDR2 FQGTGA. In DNA form, the CDR3 reads TGTGCCAGCAGCCGACTCGGGGGGTTCACAGATACGCAGTATTTT. Translating it yields CASSRLGGFTDTQYF.

This clone was seen once. The chain is built from TRBV2 and TRBJ1-2; no definite D call. Trimming removed 2 bases at V and 8 bases at J, with 12 bases between. This CDR3 has 13 residues. Per germline, CDR1 SNHLY and CDR2 FYNNEI. The CDR3 is CASSELRFNGYTF. As DNA, the CDR3 is TGTGCCAGCAGTGAATTACGGTTTAACGGCTACACCTTC.

The chain uses TRBV7-3 and TRBJ2-7; no definite D call. CDR3 length equals 15 residues. Germline loops: CDR1 SGHTA, CDR2 FQGTGA. V dropped 5 bases and J dropped 6 bases, with 20 bases sitting between them. The CDR3 here is CASSLWSASLPEQYF. The CDR3 DNA is TGTGCCAGCAGCCTCTGGTCCGCGAGCCTTCCCGAGCAGTACTTC.

This chain connects TRBV7-2 to TRBJ1-3; 7 bases align to TRBD1. Per germline, CDR1 SGHTA and CDR2 FQGNSA. Losses at the gene ends were 3 bases for V and 2 bases for J; bases not matched to a gene: 10. The CDR3 is 17 amino acids. The CDR3 DNA sequence: TGTGCCAGCAGCTTCTCCACTCAGGGGGTGACTGGAAACACCATATATTTT. As protein: CASSFSTQGVTGNTIYF.